The 11 T cell receptor beta chains below were found in one sample sequenced in a study of cytotoxic CD8 clonotypes in ibrutinib-treated CLL. Only in-frame clones appear in the TCRdb table, and some are missing; sequencing was by immunoSEQ multiplex PCR. Of 150,000 to 200,000 clones listed, roughly 90% are singletons. This material consisted of PBMCs, taken at disease progression, from a patient treated with ibrutinib. These receptors were obtained from a human donor with chronic lymphocytic leukemia.

The chain has TRBV5-6 and TRBJ1-1; D is uncertain. The CDR3 length is 13 residues. Germline CDR1 reads SGHDT; CDR2 reads YYEEEE. Between the trimmed V and J ends, which lost 3 bases and 0 bases, there was a span of 6 bases. The CDR3 sequence: CASSSDLNTEAFF. The CDR3 DNA follows: TGTGCCAGCAGCTCAGACTTGAACACTGAAGCTTTCTTT.

V usage is TRBV5-4 and J usage is TRBJ2-1; TRBD1 aligns across 8 bases. The CDR3 loop spans 14 amino acids. In germline, CDR1 is SGHNT, CDR2 YYREEE (reference sequence). Trimming took 2 bases from V and 9 from J; bases not matched to a gene: 7. The CDR3 DNA is TGTGCCAGCAGCTTCCCAGGGGGCGAGGGTGAGCAGTTCTTC. This sequence encodes CASSFPGGEGEQFF.

Concerning this clone: This specimen includes other DNA sequences encoding the same CDR3. The rearrangement links TRBV10-3 to TRBJ2-5; unclear D gene. Trimming cost V 0 bases and J 5 bases, with 10 bases left between them. The CDR3 sequence is 14 residues long. Looked up from germline, CDR1 is ENHRY and CDR2 is SYGVKD. The CDR3 nucleotides are TGTGCCATCAGTGAGTCTGGTGGGGTGGAGACCCAGTACTTC. This encodes CAISESGGVETQYF.

A single count supports this clone. The chain links TRBV5-4 to TRBJ2-3; 7 bases match TRBD2. This CDR3 spans 13 amino acids. Germline-derived CDR1 and CDR2 are SGHNT and YYREEE (reference sequence). The V gene end was trimmed by 9 bases and the J gene end by 0 bases; junction bases not matched to a gene: 4. In nucleotides, the CDR3 is TGTGCCACCAGACTAGCAAGCACAGATACGCAGTATTTT. It specifies CATRLASTDTQYF.

This clone appeared a single time. This sample also contains other DNA sequences that code for the same CDR3. The chain uses TRBV27 and TRBJ2-7, with 8 bases identical to TRBD1. CDR3 length equals 14 residues. Germline loops: CDR1 MNHEY, CDR2 SMNVEV (reference sequence). V dropped 3 bases and J dropped 0; count of bases not matched to a gene: 1. The CDR3 nucleotides are TGTGCCAGCAGTTTCGGGACAGGCTCCTACGAGCAGTACTTC. This gives the protein CASSFGTGSYEQYF.

The chain employs TRBV9 and TRBJ2-7, with 16 bases fitting TRBD2. The CDR3 contains 19 residues. J gave up 3 bases and V 3 bases, and 12 bases lay outside the gene matches. Germline assignment: CDR1 SGDLS and CDR2 YYNGEE. CDR3: CASSAQPGLAGGRIYEQYF. The CDR3 DNA reads TGTGCCAGCAGCGCCCAGCCGGGACTAGCGGGAGGGCGCATCTACGAGCAGTACTTC. The variable domain in full, with the rest retrieved from reference TRBV9 and TRBJ2-7, is DSGVTQTPKHLITATGQRVTLRCSPRSGDLSVYWYQQSLDQGLQFLIQYYNGEERAKGNILERFSAQQFPDLHSELNLSSLELGDSALYFCASSAQPGLAGGRIYEQYFGPGTRLTVT.

This clone has more than one count but fewer than ten. The chain combines TRBV9 with TRBJ1-3; TRBD1 might be the D (5 bases). V shed 2 bases and J shed 4 bases, with 10 bases lying between them. Germline CDR1 SGDLS, CDR2 YYNGEE. The CDR3 loop spans 14 amino acids. The chain's CDR3 is CASSVQGSGNTIYF. CDR3 sequence (DNA): TGTGCCAGCAGCGTGCAGGGATCGGGAAACACCATATATTTT.

V gene TRBV9 combines with J gene TRBJ2-5, with 7 nucleotides matching TRBD1. This CDR3 region has 16 residues. V lost 0 bases, J lost 4 bases, and 9 bases stayed unmatched. Per the germline V gene, CDR1 is SGDLS and CDR2 is YYNGEE. The CDR3 reads CASSVGPRGGGETQYF. The CDR3 DNA reads TGTGCCAGCAGCGTAGGGCCCCGAGGGGGCGGAGAGACCCAGTACTTC.

The rearrangement joins TRBV5-1 to TRBJ2-7; D is possibly TRBD1 (5 bases). The length of the CDR3 is 15 residues. Germline V gene lookup returns CDR1 SGHRS and CDR2 YFSETQ. V was pared by 4 bases and J by 0 bases, with 14 bases between. The CDR3 DNA reads as TGCGCCAGCAGCCCAGGGTTGACGAGCTCCTACGAGCAGTACTTC. Translation: CASSPGLTSSYEQYF.

The chain couples TRBV5-1 to TRBJ1-1; tentative D call: TRBD1 (5 bases). V was shortened by 3 bases and J by 3 bases, with 15 bases between the two germline ends. Germline V gene data show CDR1 as SGHRS and CDR2 as YFSETQ. The CDR3 is made up of 15 amino acids. CDR3 bases: TGCGCCAGCAGCTCTCCTGACAGATTGGACACTGAAGCTTTCTTT. Its translation: CASSSPDRLDTEAFF.

V gene TRBV11-3 combines with J gene TRBJ2-1; 10 bases line up with TRBD1. CDR1 and CDR2 from the germline V gene are SGHNT and YENEEA. V dropped 5 bases and J dropped 6; count of bases not matched to a gene: 10. The CDR3 runs 16 residues. The CDR3 reads CASSHRGGTGVNEQFF. CDR3 sequence (DNA): TGTGCCAGCAGCCACCGTGGAGGGACAGGGGTCAATGAGCAGTTCTTC.